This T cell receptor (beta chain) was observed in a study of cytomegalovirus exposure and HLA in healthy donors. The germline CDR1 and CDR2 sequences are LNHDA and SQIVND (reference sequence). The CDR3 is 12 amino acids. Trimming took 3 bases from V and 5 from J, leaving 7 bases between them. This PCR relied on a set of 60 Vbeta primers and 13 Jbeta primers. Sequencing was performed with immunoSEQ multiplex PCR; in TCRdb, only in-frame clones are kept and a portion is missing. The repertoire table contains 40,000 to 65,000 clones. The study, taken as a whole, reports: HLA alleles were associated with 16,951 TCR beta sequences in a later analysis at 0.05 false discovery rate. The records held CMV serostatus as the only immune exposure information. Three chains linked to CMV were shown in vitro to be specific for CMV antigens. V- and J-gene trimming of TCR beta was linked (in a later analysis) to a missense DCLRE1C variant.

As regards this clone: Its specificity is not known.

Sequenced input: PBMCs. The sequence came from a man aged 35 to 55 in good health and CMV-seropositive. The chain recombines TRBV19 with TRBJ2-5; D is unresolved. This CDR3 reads CASSIPGETQYF. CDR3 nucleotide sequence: TGTGCCAGTAGTATCCCCGGGGAGACCCAGTACTTC. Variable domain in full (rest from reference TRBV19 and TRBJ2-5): DGGITQSPKYLFRKEGQNVTLSCEQNLNHDAMYWYRQDPGQGLRLIYYSQIVNDFQKGDIAEGYSVSREKKESFPLTVTSAQKNPTAFYLCASSIPGETQYFGPGTRLLVL.